These T cell receptor beta chains were read from a single sample in a study of cytomegalovirus exposure and HLA in healthy donors. Some clones are missing from TCRdb's copy, which holds only in-frame ones; the method was immunoSEQ multiplex PCR. Found here are a few hundred thousand clones, roughly 87% of them singletons; the top ten hold about 11%. Sample: PBMCs. Receptors were obtained from a man aged 18 to 29 in good health and CMV-seropositive. Each CDR3 is given with its conserved first and last residue. Each record gives: clone size, V gene, J gene, D gene, CDR3 DNA, CDR3 protein. The D gene is left open where the match is weak. Rows may omit the clone size; those that give it use once, few, many or a size class.

-	TRBV5-4	TRBJ1-4	-	TGTGCCAGCAGCTTGGCGGGGAGGGATGAAAAACTGTTTTTT	CASSLAGRDEKLFF
-	TRBV11-2	TRBJ2-1	TRBD2	TGTGCCAGCAGCTTAGGGGGGGAGGGCGCCTACAATGAGCAGTTCTTC	CASSLGGEGAYNEQFF
once	TRBV18	TRBJ1-5	-	TGTGCCAGCTCTGCAAATAGCAATCAGCCCCAGCATTTT	CASSANSNQPQHF
-	TRBV28	TRBJ1-2	TRBD1	TGTGCCAGCATCCGGGACAGTGCTCCTCATGGCTACACCTTC	CASIRDSAPHGYTF
-	TRBV6-5	TRBJ1-5	-	TGTGCCAGCAGTCCCCTGAATAATCAGCCCCAGCATTTT	CASSPLNNQPQHF
-	TRBV10-1	TRBJ2-7	TRBD2	TGCGCCAGCAGTGAGGAGGGACTAGCAAGGGACGAGCAGTACTTC	CASSEEGLARDEQYF
-	TRBV6-1	TRBJ2-5	-	TGTGCCAGCACCGCACATCTTTCGGAGACCCAGTACTTC	CASTAHLSETQYF
once	TRBV5-1	TRBJ1-1	-	TGCGCCAGCAGCCCTTTTGCGGGGGACACTGAAGCTTTCTTT	CASSPFAGDTEAFF
-	TRBV6-1	TRBJ2-1	-	TGTGCCAGCAGTGGCGAAAAAAGCCTGGTCACTGAGCAGTTCTTC	CASSGEKSLVTEQFF
-	TRBV2	TRBJ2-5	TRBD2	TGTGCCAGCAGTGAGTGGGCGGGAGGAGCAGAGACCCAGTACTTC	CASSEWAGGAETQYF
-	TRBV7-9	TRBJ2-7	-	TGTGCCAGCAGTCTCCTGACCTACGAGCAGTACTTC	CASSLLTYEQYF
-	TRBV6-5	TRBJ1-2	-	TGTGCCAGCAGTTCGCGGATAAGTTCCGTCTATGGCTACACCTTC	CASSSRISSVYGYTF
-	TRBV6-5	TRBJ1-2	TRBD1	TGTGCCAGCAGAACGAAAAACAGGGGGAGCTATGGCTACACCTTC	CASRTKNRGSYGYTF
-	TRBV28	TRBJ1-2	-	TGTGCCAGCAGTTCGGGGGGTGGTAACTATGGCTACACCTTC	CASSSGGGNYGYTF
-	TRBV6-5	TRBJ1-5	-	TGTGCCAGCAGTTACTCGAGAGGTGGCGATCAGCCCCAGCATTTT	CASSYSRGGDQPQHF
-	TRBV5-4	TRBJ2-2	-	TGTGCCAGCAGCTTGGGTACAGGGAGCACCGGGGAGCTGTTTTTT	CASSLGTGSTGELFF
-	TRBV4-3	TRBJ2-4	-	TGCGCCAGCAGCCAAGATCCCAGGGTCGCGACCAAAAACATTCAGTACTTC	CASSQDPRVATKNIQYF
once	TRBV14	TRBJ2-5	-	TGTGCCAGCAGCCAAGGCCGTGAGACCCAGTACTTC	CASSQGRETQYF
-	TRBV2	TRBJ2-1	TRBD2	TGTGCCAGCAGTCATCGGCTAGCGGGATACGAGCAGTTCTTC	CASSHRLAGYEQFF
-	TRBV4-3	TRBJ2-7	-	TGCGCCAGCAGCCAAGAGATACAGGACTACGAGCAGTACTTC	CASSQEIQDYEQYF
once	TRBV6-1	TRBJ2-1	TRBD2	TGTGCCAGCAACCTACTAGCGGGAGGGCACAATGAGCAGTTCTTC	CASNLLAGGHNEQFF
-	TRBV27	TRBJ2-7	TRBD1	TGTGCCAGCAGTTCCACCGGGACAGGGGACGAGCAGTACTTC	CASSSTGTGDEQYF
-	TRBV20-1	TRBJ2-1	-	TGCAGTGCCCCGGGGGGCCCGGCACTGTTCTTC	CSAPGGPALFF
-	TRBV6-4	TRBJ1-1	-	TGTGCCAGCAGTGCGACAGCGAACACTGAAGCTTTCTTT	CASSATANTEAFF
-	TRBV6-5	TRBJ2-3	-	TGTGCCAGCAGTTTTAGGGGGGGGGTTACAGATACGCAGTATTTT	CASSFRGGVTDTQYF
-	TRBV19	TRBJ2-3	-	TGTGCCAGTAGTATAACTCCGGAAGATACGCAGTATTTT	CASSITPEDTQYF